This TCR beta chain was recovered during a study of blood T cell repertoires in COVID-19. On the study more broadly: Both acute and convalescent COVID-19 samples were obtained from the United States, Italy and Spain.

V shed 2 bases, J shed 2 bases, and the junction held 3 bases outside the gene matches. CDR3 length: 15 residues. The germline CDR1 and CDR2 sequences are MNHEY and SVGEGT. Study processing details: Nucleated cell counts were estimated from reference gene primer amplification. Assay: immunoSEQ multiplex PCR; the TCRdb copy retains only in-frame clones and omits some. V and J calls and clone size are as listed in that table; D and trimming were resolved from the DNA. This table has over 250,000 clones, 65% to 90% appearing once. The sequencing sample was made of peripheral blood. This chain joins TRBV6-2 or TRBV6-3 and TRBJ2-1, with 7 positions matching TRBD2. This sequence originates from a human donor in a cohort sampled during active COVID-19. CDR3: CASSYAGLTYNEQFF. The CDR3 DNA sequence: TGTGCCAGCAGTTACGCGGGACTAACCTACAATGAGCAGTTCTTC.